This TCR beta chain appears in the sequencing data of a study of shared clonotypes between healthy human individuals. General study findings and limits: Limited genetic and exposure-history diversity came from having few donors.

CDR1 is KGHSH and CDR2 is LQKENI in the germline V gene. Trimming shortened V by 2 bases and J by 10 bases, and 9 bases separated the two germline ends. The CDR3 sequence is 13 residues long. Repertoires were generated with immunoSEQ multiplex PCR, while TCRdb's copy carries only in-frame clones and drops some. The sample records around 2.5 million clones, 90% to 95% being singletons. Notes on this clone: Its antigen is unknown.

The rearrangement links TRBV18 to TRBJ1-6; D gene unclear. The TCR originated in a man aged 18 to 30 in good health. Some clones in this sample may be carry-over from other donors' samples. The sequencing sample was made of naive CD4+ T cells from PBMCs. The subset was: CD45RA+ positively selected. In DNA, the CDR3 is TGTGCCAGCTCACCAGGGATAGGATCACCCCTCCACTTT. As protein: CASSPGIGSPLHF.